These 15 T cell receptor beta chains were all obtained from the same sample, sequenced in a study of blood T cell repertoires in COVID-19. Only in-frame clones appear in the TCRdb table, and some are missing; sequencing was by immunoSEQ multiplex PCR. Among fewer than 150,000 clones, approximately 80% were seen once, and the ten largest hold approximately 9%. Specimen: peripheral blood. The receptors shown here come from a woman aged 80 or over in a cohort sampled during active or convalescent COVID-19.

This clone was detected only a few times. This chain joins TRBV19 and TRBJ2-2, with 11 bases aligning to TRBD2. The CDR3 is made up of 16 amino acids. Germline-derived CDR1 and CDR2 are LNHDA and SQIVND (reference sequence). Losses at the gene ends were 6 bases for V and 6 bases for J; bases not matched to a gene: 9. CDR3 sequence: CASRTSGVYRAGELFF. The CDR3 DNA reads TGTGCCAGTAGGACTAGCGGGGTCTATAGGGCCGGGGAGCTGTTTTTT.

The chain has TRBV5-1 and TRBJ1-6; D is possibly TRBD1 (6 bases). V lost 4 bases and J lost 7, with 12 bases in between. The length of the CDR3 is 14 residues. CDR1 SGHRS and CDR2 YFSETQ come from the germline V gene. The CDR3 nucleotides read TGCGCCAGCAGCGGGGGGGACACGAATTCACCCCTCCACTTT. It specifies CASSGGDTNSPLHF.

The chain carries TRBV6-5 and TRBJ1-1; D might be TRBD1 (6 bases). The V end lost 5 bases, the J end lost 10 bases, and 17 bases lay between the germline ends. This CDR3 has 13 residues. Germline CDR1 reads MNHEY; CDR2 reads SVGAGI. CDR3 DNA: TGTGCCAGCAGTAATCCAGGGGCCGCTAGAGCTTTCTTT. Protein: CASSNPGAARAFF.

The chain joins TRBV5-1 to TRBJ1-3, with D perhaps TRBD1 (6 bases). The germline V gene encodes CDR1 SGHRS and CDR2 YFSETQ. The CDR3 runs to 16 residues. V lost 3 bases to trimming and J lost 1 base, with 14 bases between them. As DNA, the CDR3 is TGCGCCAGCAGCTCTGGACAGCCCAAATCTGGAAACACCATATATTTT. Translated: CASSSGQPKSGNTIYF.

The chain is built from TRBV4-2 and TRBJ2-6, with D perhaps TRBD1 (6 bases). The V gene lost 2 bases and the J gene lost 0 bases, with 14 bases spanning the gap. The CDR3 is 18 residues long. Germline V lookup: CDR1 LGHNA, CDR2 YNFKEQ. This chain's CDR3 is CASSQRTVSFSGANVLTF. CDR3 in DNA: TGTGCCAGCAGCCAAAGGACAGTAAGTTTCTCTGGGGCCAACGTCCTGACTTTC.

This clone has more than one count but fewer than ten. The V and J genes are TRBV5-1 and TRBJ1-6, with TRBD1 matching over 9 bases. Losses at the gene ends were 4 bases for V and 7 bases for J; bases not matched to a gene: 9. The CDR3 extends over 16 amino acids. Germline V gene sequence: CDR1 SGHRS, CDR2 YFSETQ. The CDR3 loop reads CASSLRTGDLNSPLHF. The CDR3 nucleotides are TGCGCCAGCAGCCTACGGACAGGGGATCTGAATTCACCCCTCCACTTT.

The chain links TRBV6-5 to TRBJ1-2; tentatively, D is TRBD1 (6 bases). Per the germline V gene, CDR1 is MNHEY and CDR2 is SVGAGI. The CDR3 consists of 13 residues. The germline V and J ends were trimmed by 7 bases and 3 bases, with 12 bases remaining between them. The CDR3 DNA reads as TGTGCCAGCACCGACAGGCGGTACTATGGCTACACCTTC. It is translated as CASTDRRYYGYTF.

The V gene is TRBV7-9, the J gene TRBJ2-1; 12 positions agree with TRBD2. V trimming: 1 base; J trimming: 11 bases; junction bases outside the gene matches: 3. Germline CDR1 and CDR2: SEHNR and FQNEAQ (reference sequence). The CDR3 contains 14 residues. CDR3 region: CASSLGTSGEKQFF. CDR3 nucleotides: TGTGCCAGCAGCTTAGGGACTAGCGGGGAGAAGCAGTTCTTC. The whole variable domain, filled in from reference TRBV7-9 and TRBJ2-1, reads DTGVSQNPRHKITKRGQNVTFRCDPISEHNRLYWYRQTLGQGPEFLTYFQNEAQLEKSRLLSDRFSAERPKGSFSTLEIQRTEQGDSAMYLCASSLGTSGEKQFFGPGTRLTVL.

CDR3 residues: CASSSSGYRDYNEQFF. In nucleotides, the CDR3 is TGTGCCAGCAGTTCCTCAGGGTACAGGGACTACAATGAGCAGTTCTTC. The chain is built from TRBV6-2 or TRBV6-3 and TRBJ2-1, with D tentatively TRBD1 (6 bases). V lost 4 bases, J lost 3 bases, and 16 bases lay in between. The CDR3 runs to 16 residues. CDR1 and CDR2 from the germline V gene are MNHEY and SVGEGT.

J is TRBJ2-7 and V is TRBV6-2 or TRBV6-3; 10 bases are a match to TRBD2. CDR3 size: 15 residues. Germline-derived CDR1 and CDR2 are MNHEY and SVGEGT. The junction had 3 bases not matched to a gene; V was cut back by 2 bases and J by 2 bases. CDR3 residues: CASSYVAGGPYEQYV. CDR3 nucleotides: TGTGCCAGCAGTTACGTAGCGGGGGGTCCCTACGAGCAGTACGTC.

The chain uses TRBV5-1 and TRBJ1-3, with D uncertain. V was trimmed by 0 bases and J by 4 bases, leaving 8 bases between them. This CDR3 is built from 14 residues. The germline V gene has CDR1 SGHRS and CDR2 YFSETQ. The CDR3 region is CASSLAPTGNTIYF. CDR3 sequence (DNA): TGCGCCAGCAGCTTGGCCCCGACAGGAAACACCATATATTTT.

The J gene is TRBJ2-1, the V gene TRBV6-4, with TRBD2 as a possible D gene (5 bases). The CDR3 is made up of 18 amino acids. Trimming took 5 bases from V and 4 from J, leaving 24 bases between them. Germline assignment: CDR1 MRHNA and CDR2 SNTAGT. The CDR3 nucleotides read TGTGCCAGCAGTCCCGGGGTGCACCGGGTTAAAGGGTACAATGAGCAGTTCTTC. This sequence encodes CASSPGVHRVKGYNEQFF.

This clone is a singleton in its sample. The chain recombines TRBV11-2 with TRBJ1-1; tentative D call: TRBD1 (6 bases). This CDR3 has 13 amino acids. Germline lookup yields CDR1 SGHAT and CDR2 FQNNGV. V was clipped by 3 bases and J by 4 bases, with 9 bases between them. CDR3 sequence reads: CASSLSGVTEAFF. The CDR3 DNA is TGTGCCAGCAGCTTGTCAGGGGTCACTGAAGCTTTCTTT. Full variable domain (outside the CDR3, taken from reference TRBV11-2 and TRBJ1-1): EAGVAQSPRYKIIEKRQSVAFWCNPISGHATLYWYQQILGQGPKLLIQFQNNGVVDDSQLPKDRFSAERLKGVDSTLKIQPAKLEDSAVYLCASSLSGVTEAFFGQGTRLTVV.

The rearrangement uses TRBV15 and TRBJ1-5, with 8 positions matching TRBD1. This CDR3 has 18 residues. V gave up 3 bases and J gave up 0 bases; unmatched junction bases: 10. In germline, CDR1 is LNHNV, CDR2 YYDKDF (reference sequence). CDR3 residues: CATSSARQGRISNQPQHF. The CDR3 bases are TGTGCCACCAGCAGTGCTCGACAGGGGCGGATTAGCAATCAGCCCCAGCATTTT.

The chain uses TRBV6-6 and TRBJ1-3, with a weak D call TRBD1 (5 bases). The CDR3 spans 15 residues. Germline V gives CDR1 MNHNY, CDR2 SVGAGI (reference sequence). Between the trimmed V and J ends, which lost 2 bases and 0 bases, there was a span of 8 bases. Here the CDR3 DNA reads TGTGCCAGCAGTTACGGGCAGGGCTCTGGAAACACCATATATTTT. Encoded protein: CASSYGQGSGNTIYF.